This entry describes one TCR beta chain. Its antigen remains undetermined. No base quality information exists; no much larger clone differs at one position. These data originate in a study of shared clonotypes between healthy human individuals (TCRdb year 2020). Turning to the overall study: Three men and a couple of women, aged 18 to 49 years, made up the cohort. To estimate repertoire size and how much clonotypes are shared between individuals, the study performed deep sequencing of blood TCR repertoires from roughly five healthy adults. Different laboratories and diverse techniques were used to prepare libraries and sequence TCR repertoires, to increase sequencing depth and limit assay-specific biases. For each donor, three plates each were used for CD4 naive and CD4 memory, two plates were used for CD8 naive, and one plate was used for CD8 memory. Between about 0.94 and 8.9 billion PBMCs per donor were obtained by leukapheresis. What the authors observed across the whole study: Naive subsets generally had larger estimated clonotype richness than memory subsets did. Sampling was restricted to blood, and TCR repertoires in tissues likely differ from the TCR repertoires found in blood. The small number of donors limited the genetic and exposure-history diversity represented. About 5% of naive CD4, 3.5% of naive CD8, roughly 2.4% of memory CD4, and roughly 0.4% of memory CD8 clonotypes were shared across four donors. Compared with non-shared clonotypes, the clonotypes found in all four sorted-subset donors had higher generation probabilities. Pairwise subsampling led to the expectation that sequencing depth would affect the degree of clonotype sharing among donors. Incomplete sequencing was indicated by rarefaction of sorted-subset datasets, despite the large sequencing depth.

The donors were healthy, HIV-negative adults who had no recently reported acute infections or vaccinations. All donors were Caucasian adults living in Nashville, Tennessee, USA. CD4+ T cells were enriched through magnetic negative selection, after which naive cells were positively selected on CD45RA and the remaining negative fraction served as the memory subset. Blood was obtained by leukapheresis, after which PBMCs were separated by Ficoll-Histopaque density gradient centrifugation and cryopreserved in liquid nitrogen vapor phase. Analytical flow cytometry was used to check the purity and quantity of every magnetically sorted T cell population. Genomic DNA was isolated from each sorted fraction and quantified by UV absorbance on a Nanodrop 2000c. Using the deep immunoSEQ assay, TCR CDR3 regions were amplified from genomic DNA by multiplex PCR. Genomic DNA extracted from each cell subset was distributed evenly over all wells of several immunoSEQ 96-well plates, and each plate served as one replicate. For sorted subsets, about 210 ng of genomic DNA, equivalent to about 30,000 T cell genomes, went into each replicate PCR. Purified libraries were measured with a Qubit 3.0 fluorometer, size-checked on a Bioanalyzer 2100, and measured again with the KAPA Library Quantification kit. Every immunoSEQ 96-well plate was sequenced on a dedicated single-read 150-cycle Illumina NextSeq 550 flow cell. In the paper's pipeline: Because only junctional sequences without quality scores were contained in the immunoSEQ output, filtering matching that applied to full-length reads could not be performed. To assign V/J genes and CDR3, sequences were annotated using PyIR, a Python wrapper for IgBLAST v1.9, with IMGT germline references. Reads with weak V/J assignments (E-value above 1e-6), missing CDR3, stop codons, out-of-frame junctions, or ambiguous translated residues were removed. A V3J clonotype was defined by an identical inferred V gene, J gene, and CDR3 amino acid sequence. To compute the percentage overlap between repertoires, the number of shared unique clonotypes was divided by the size of the smaller repertoire. RTK rarefaction, the Chao1 estimator, and Recon v2.1 estimates of unobserved clonotypes were used to assess repertoire richness. Generation probabilities for all TCRbeta clonotypes obtained by the gDNA method from a handful of donors were computed using OLGA. What TCRdb holds here is the immuneACCESS table cut down to in-frame rearrangements. Part of the clones is not present; checked against another copy, under half of the missing clones reflect an unresolved V gene, and the others are unexplained. V and J calls plus clone size are reproduced from that table; the DNA served to infer D and trimming. Counted in this sample were around 750,000 clones; around 67% of them appeared once. Of the sample, less than 2% is held by the ten largest clones.

Reading from cysteine to phenylalanine, the CDR3 counts 11 amino acids. Only CDR3 DNA remains: 33 bases, in frame from the first base. V is reduced by 8 bases and J by 4 bases, leaving a spacing of 9 bases between them. CDR1 and CDR2 were assigned from the germline V gene (reference sequence) as GTSNPN and SVGIG. Recombination linked TRBV30 to TRBJ2-1; perhaps TRBD1 is the D gene, with 5 bases matching. Sequenced material: memory CD4+ T cells sorted from blood. Read against the paper, the sample's cell subset or site label means: CD45RA-negative fraction. The receptor was derived from a woman in her 30s in good health. CDR3 protein: CASDRYNEQFF. The sequenced DNA is TGTGCCAGTGACAGATACAATGAGCAGTTCTTC.